These 30 T cell receptor beta chains share one sample of origin, sequenced in a study of control samples from healthy donors and cancer patients. Assay used: immunoSEQ multiplex PCR; TCRdb lists only in-frame clones, some missing. The top ten clones hold under 2% of a sample with 70,000 to 100,000 clones, roughly 90% of them seen once. Sequencing was carried out using PBMCs. These receptors all come from a woman aged 55-75 years with head and neck cancer.

The chain couples TRBV5-4 to TRBJ2-3, with 10 bases fitting TRBD2. The CDR3 spans 16 residues. Germline-derived CDR1 and CDR2 are SGHNT and YYREEE (reference sequence). The V and J ends lost 9 bases and 1 base, in that order; junction bases with no gene match: 11. CDR3 nucleotides: TGTGCCACCCCTACCAGCGGGAGGGCCGGCACAGATACGCAGTATTTT. Translating gives CATPTSGRAGTDTQYF.

The genes are TRBV30 and TRBJ1-1, with D unclear. Looked up from germline, CDR1 is GTSNPN and CDR2 is SVGIG (reference sequence). This CDR3 contains 12 residues. Trimming cost V 1 base and J 1 base, with 4 bases left between them. In DNA, the CDR3 is TGTGCCTGGAGTGACACGAACACTGAAGCTTTCTTT. This sequence encodes CAWSDTNTEAFF.

V and J are TRBV27 and TRBJ2-2; the D gene is possibly TRBD1 (5 bases). V shed 2 bases and J shed 4 bases, with 11 bases lying between them. Germline CDR1 reads MNHEY; CDR2 reads SMNVEV (reference sequence). The CDR3 covers 15 residues. This CDR3 is CASSLGARATGELFF. CDR3 nucleotides: TGTGCCAGCAGTTTAGGCGCCAGGGCCACCGGGGAGCTGTTTTTT.

The CDR3 protein is CSASRWRNTEAFF. Written as DNA, the CDR3 is TGCAGTGCTAGTAGGTGGCGGAACACTGAAGCTTTCTTT. The V and J genes are TRBV20-1 and TRBJ1-1; the D is unclear. The CDR3 extends over 13 amino acids. Germline-derived CDR1 and CDR2 are DFQATT and SNEGSKA (reference sequence). Deletions cut 3 bases from V and 1 base from J, with 9 bases between.

The chain links TRBV11-3 to TRBJ2-3; 7 positions match TRBD2. Trimming cost V 2 bases and J 4 bases; bases outside gene matches: 9. There are 16 residues in the CDR3. Germline values: CDR1 SGHNT, CDR2 YENEEA. The CDR3 nucleotides read TGTGCCAGCAGCTTACTTCCGGGAGGAGTGGCAGATACGCAGTATTTT. Translation: CASSLLPGGVADTQYF. Full variable domain (missing parts from reference TRBV11-3 and TRBJ2-3): EAGVVQSPRYKIIEKKQPVAFWCNPISGHNTLYWYLQNLGQGPELLIRYENEEAVDDSQLPKDRFSAERLKGVDSTLKIQPAELGDSAVYLCASSLLPGGVADTQYFGPGTRLTVL.

The chain is built from TRBV7-8 and TRBJ2-1, with 13 bases matching TRBD2. The V gene's germline CDR1 is SGHVS and CDR2 FQNEAQ. The CDR3 loop spans 17 amino acids. V lost 2 bases to trimming and J lost 8 bases; unmatched junction nucleotides: 9. The CDR3 here is CASSLSGLAGRRDEQFF. The CDR3 DNA is TGTGCCAGCAGCTTATCGGGACTAGCGGGAAGGCGGGATGAGCAGTTCTTC.

This sequence joins TRBV7-2 and TRBJ2-3; 9 bases are shared with TRBD2. The germline gives CDR1 SGHTA, CDR2 FQGNSA. The junction had 9 bases not matched to a gene; V was cut back by 0 bases and J by 8 bases. The CDR3 is 16 amino acids. CDR3 DNA sequence: TGTGCCAGCAGCTTAGCGTCGCGGGAGGGCCGAAGTACGCAGTATTTT. The encoded protein is CASSLASREGRSTQYF.

The chain carries TRBV28 and TRBJ1-4; 9 bases fit TRBD1. Germline-derived CDR1 and CDR2 are MDHEN and SYDVKM. The V segment lost 5 bases and the J segment 7 bases; nucleotides outside the gene matches: 8. The CDR3 runs to 15 residues. In DNA, the CDR3 is TGTGCCAGCAGTCCCCCGGGACAGGGTTCTGAAAAACTGTTTTTT. This gives the protein CASSPPGQGSEKLFF.

The chain combines TRBV2 with TRBJ1-6; D unresolved. Germline lookup yields CDR1 SNHLY and CDR2 FYNNEI. The CDR3 spans 13 residues. V gave up 8 bases and J gave up 4 bases, with 9 bases separating them. The CDR3 region is CASGVEYNSPLHF. In nucleotides, the CDR3 is TGTGCCAGCGGCGTGGAGTATAATTCACCCCTCCACTTT. Based on the CDR3 plus reference TRBV2 and TRBJ1-6, the full variable domain is EPEVTQTPSHQVTQMGQEVILRCVPISNHLYFYWYRQILGQKVEFLVSFYNNEISEKSEIFDDQFSVERPDGSNFTLKIRSTKLEDSAMYFCASGVEYNSPLHFGNGTRLTVT.

V usage is TRBV9 and J usage is TRBJ2-3, with D perhaps assigned TRBD1 or TRBD2 (6 bases each). Trimming removed 2 bases from V and 3 bases from J, with 13 bases in between. Germline loops: CDR1 SGDLS, CDR2 YYNGEE. This CDR3 spans 15 amino acids. The CDR3 spells CASSVLGGNTDTQYF. CDR3 sequence (DNA): TGTGCCAGCAGCGTGTTGGGGGGCAATACAGATACGCAGTATTTT.

This chain links TRBV18 with TRBJ2-2, with 7 nucleotides matching TRBD1. The V and J ends lost 2 bases and 0 bases, in that order; junction bases with no gene match: 6. CDR1 is KGHSH and CDR2 is LQKENI in the germline V gene. The CDR3 totals 17 residues. The CDR3 spells CASSPSNQGANTGELFF. CDR3 in DNA: TGTGCCAGCTCACCAAGTAACCAGGGGGCGAACACCGGGGAGCTGTTTTTT.

This clone appeared a few times. The V and J genes are TRBV5-1 and TRBJ2-7; tentatively, D is TRBD1 (5 bases). Trimming left V 0 bases short and J 3 bases short, with 13 bases between. This CDR3 region has 15 residues. The germline gives CDR1 SGHRS, CDR2 YFSETQ. CDR3 amino acids: CASSLGQGDIYEQYF. Here the CDR3 DNA reads TGCGCCAGCAGCTTGGGGCAGGGTGACATCTACGAGCAGTACTTC. The full variable domain, in which reference TRBV5-1 and TRBJ2-7 provide the parts outside the CDR3, is KAGVTQTPRYLIKTRGQQVTLSCSPISGHRSVSWYQQTPGQGLQFLFEYFSETQRNKGNFPGRFSGRQFSNSRSEMNVSTLELGDSALYLCASSLGQGDIYEQYFGPGTRLTVT.

The chain recombines TRBV7-6 with TRBJ2-5; possibly TRBD1 for D (6 bases). Trimming took off 5 bases at V and 2 bases at J, with 15 bases between the two ends. The CDR3 runs to 15 residues. Germline CDR1 is SGHVS and CDR2 is FNYEAQ. DNA for the CDR3: TGTGCCAGCAGCGTCCGACAGGTCTCACAAGAGACCCAGTACTTC. Translated, it gives CASSVRQVSQETQYF.

The gene calls are TRBV11-2 and TRBJ2-1; TRBD2 might be the D (5 bases). The CDR3 is 14 residues long. Germline V gives CDR1 SGHAT, CDR2 FQNNGV. V was trimmed by 5 bases and J by 8 bases, leaving 16 bases between them. CDR3 DNA sequence: TGTGCCAGCAGCCTAACGGTACTAGTCTATGAGCAGTTCTTC. It specifies CASSLTVLVYEQFF.

The CDR3 loop is CASSSDTSSYNEQFF. DNA for the CDR3: TGTGCCAGCAGCTCGGACACGAGCTCCTACAATGAGCAGTTCTTC. The genes are TRBV3-1 (or the pseudogene TRBV3-2) and TRBJ2-1, with D perhaps matching TRBD1 (5 bases). V dropped 5 bases and J dropped 0 bases, with 11 bases sitting between them. There are 15 residues in the CDR3. CDR1 LGHDT and CDR2 YNNKEL come from the germline V gene (reference sequence).

J is TRBJ1-5 and V is TRBV28, with D tentatively TRBD1 (5 bases). V was trimmed by 3 bases and J by 2 bases, leaving 11 bases between them. The CDR3 has 15 residues. Germline CDR1 and CDR2: MDHEN and SYDVKM. The CDR3 spells CASSFSREGNQPQHF. CDR3 DNA sequence: TGTGCCAGCAGTTTTTCCAGGGAGGGCAATCAGCCCCAGCATTTT.

The chain links TRBV6-5 to TRBJ2-1, with D perhaps matching TRBD1 or TRBD2 (5 bases each). The length of the CDR3 is 15 residues. The V and J ends lost 7 bases and 3 bases respectively, with 16 bases between them. Germline CDR1 and CDR2: MNHEY and SVGAGI. The CDR3: CASTPVGDLYNEQFF. CDR3 in DNA: TGTGCCAGCACCCCCGTAGGGGACCTCTACAATGAGCAGTTCTTC.

V usage is TRBV7-3 and J usage is TRBJ2-7; TRBD2 might be the D (6 bases). V was cut by 1 base and J by 7 bases, with 14 bases left in between. The CDR3 sequence is 14 residues long. Germline V gene lookup returns CDR1 SGHTA and CDR2 FQGTGA. The CDR3 protein is CASSLSPIGGEQYF. CDR3 DNA: TGTGCCAGCAGCTTAAGCCCCATTGGGGGGGAGCAGTACTTC. The entire variable domain, with the rest obtained from reference TRBV7-3 and TRBJ2-7, is as follows: GAGVSQTPSNKVTEKGKYVELRCDPISGHTALYWYRQSLGQGPEFLIYFQGTGAADDSGLPNDRFFAVRPEGSVSTLKIQRTERGDSAVYLCASSLSPIGGEQYFGPGTRLTVT.

The chain links TRBV6-1 to TRBJ1-2; tentatively, D is TRBD1 (5 bases). Trimming took 1 base from V and 4 from J, leaving 13 bases between them. Germline V CDR1 and CDR2: MNHNS, SASEGT. The CDR3 consists of 15 residues. This CDR3 is CASSEGRVGVYGYTF. The CDR3 DNA reads as TGTGCCAGCAGTGAAGGGAGGGTGGGGGTCTATGGCTACACCTTC.

This clone was detected once. J is TRBJ2-2 and V is TRBV10-3; D assignment may be TRBD1 or TRBD2 (5 bases each). The CDR3 spans 11 residues. Germline CDR1 reads ENHRY; CDR2 reads SYGVKD. V dropped 7 bases and J dropped 7 bases, with 7 bases sitting between them. The CDR3 region is CAITGGGELFF. The CDR3, as DNA: TGTGCCATCACTGGGGGCGGGGAGCTGTTTTTT.

V is TRBV11-3 and J is TRBJ2-1; no clear D. The CDR3 covers 17 residues. V gave up 5 bases and J gave up 0 bases, with 17 bases separating them. Germline CDR1 is SGHNT and CDR2 is YENEEA. CDR3 DNA sequence: TGTGCCAGCAGCCGCGAAGGCGGATCGAGCTCCTACAATGAGCAGTTCTTC. This sequence encodes CASSREGGSSSYNEQFF.

The genes are TRBV4-1 and TRBJ2-2; 11 bases match TRBD2. Germline CDR1 is MGHRA and CDR2 is YSYEKL. After removal of 4 bases from V and 0 bases from J, the junction contained 4 bases not matched to a gene. CDR3 length equals 17 residues. CDR3 protein: CASSRETSGANTGELFF. The CDR3 coding sequence is TGCGCCAGCAGCCGAGAGACTAGCGGGGCGAACACCGGGGAGCTGTTTTTT.

The gene calls are TRBV3-1 (or the pseudogene TRBV3-2) and TRBJ2-2; D is unresolved. The CDR3 is made up of 16 amino acids. Per germline, CDR1 LGHDT and CDR2 YNNKEL (reference sequence). Trimming took off 4 bases at V and 1 base at J, with 13 bases between the two ends. CDR3 in DNA: TGTGCCAGCAGCCGAGCTAGATTAGGGAACACCGGGGAGCTGTTTTTT. This gives the protein CASSRARLGNTGELFF.

About this clone itself: A read error may produce the germline difference seen at one junction end. The CDR3 here is CASSLVGGGLDGELFF. DNA for the CDR3: TGTGCCAGCAGTTTAGTCGGAGGGGGCTTAGACGGGGAGCTGTTTTTT. The chain links TRBV7-9 to TRBJ2-2; TRBD1 might be the D (7 bases). CDR1 is SEHNR and CDR2 is FQNEAQ in the germline V gene (reference sequence). The CDR3 covers 16 residues. Full variable domain (missing parts from reference TRBV7-9 and TRBJ2-2): DTGVSQNPRHKITKRGQNVTFRCDPISEHNRLYWYRQTLGQGPEFLTYFQNEAQLEKSRLLSDRFSAERPKGSFSTLEIQRTEQGDSAMYLCASSLVGGGLDGELFFGEGSRLTVL.

CDR3 residues: CASSLGFAGELFF. In nucleotides, the CDR3 is TGCGCCAGCAGCTTGGGCTTTGCCGGGGAGCTGTTTTTT. The chain carries TRBV5-1 and TRBJ2-2; D remains unclear. CDR1 is SGHRS, CDR2 YFSETQ, per germline. The CDR3 sequence is 13 residues long. Deletions cut 0 bases from V and 6 bases from J, with 6 bases between.

The genes are TRBV6-5 and TRBJ1-1, with D perhaps TRBD1 (6 bases). The CDR3 is 12 residues long. Germline loops: CDR1 MNHEY, CDR2 SVGAGI. V lost 0 bases and J 11 bases, leaving 10 bases between the germline ends. The chain's CDR3 is CASSYSGAQAFF. The CDR3 DNA follows: TGTGCCAGCAGTTACTCGGGGGCGCAGGCTTTCTTT.

This clone has just one count. This chain connects TRBV7-2 to TRBJ2-3, with D unresolved. The CDR3 runs 13 residues. The germline V gene encodes CDR1 SGHTA and CDR2 FQGNSA. Trimming took off 3 bases at V and 6 bases at J, with 10 bases between the two ends. Here the CDR3 reads CASSFVAADTQYF. The CDR3 DNA reads as TGTGCCAGCAGCTTTGTTGCGGCTGATACGCAGTATTTT.

The chain links TRBV27 to TRBJ2-2, with D tentatively TRBD1 (5 bases). With 7 bases removed from V and 2 bases from J, the gap between germline ends came to 11 bases. CDR3 size: 14 residues. The germline V gene encodes CDR1 MNHEY and CDR2 SMNVEV (reference sequence). The CDR3 region is CASKWTHNTGELFF. The CDR3 nucleotides are TGTGCCAGCAAGTGGACACATAACACCGGGGAGCTGTTTTTT.

The V and J genes are TRBV27 and TRBJ2-5; TRBD2 matches 7 bases. This CDR3 has 13 residues. Germline values: CDR1 MNHEY, CDR2 SMNVEV (reference sequence). The trim removed 2 bases at V and 3 bases at J, leaving 0 bases unmatched. The CDR3 region is CASSLRGEETQYF. The CDR3 DNA reads TGTGCCAGCAGTTTACGGGGGGAAGAGACCCAGTACTTC.

The chain recombines TRBV19 with TRBJ2-7; tentatively, D is TRBD2 (5 bases). The CDR3 consists of 14 residues. Trimming cost V 4 bases and J 1 base, with 11 bases left between them. CDR1 and CDR2 from the germline V gene are LNHDA and SQIVND (reference sequence). The CDR3 region is CASSNGRDSYEQYF. DNA of the CDR3: TGTGCCAGTAGTAACGGTCGGGATTCCTACGAGCAGTACTTC.